What follows are 18 T cell receptor beta chains derived from one specimen sequenced in a study of neurological immune-mediated disorders. MiXCR, applied by TCRdb to the 5' RACE reads, yields one record per CDR3 protein. Of 84,000 or so distinct CDR3 sequences listed, 4.3% were seen once; the top ten hold around 5.8%. Time point described: longitudinal time-point 3. The material sequenced was PBMCs. The origin of the receptors is a woman aged 60-75 years with multiple sclerosis.

This clonotype was seen repeatedly, ten times or more. This chain connects TRBV5-1 to TRBJ1-4; possible D gene TRBD1, 6 bases. The CDR3 sequence is 14 residues long. The germline gives CDR1 SGHRS, CDR2 YFSETQ. V gave up 4 bases and J gave up 4 bases, with 11 bases separating them. CDR3 sequence: CASSPGQNNEKLFF. DNA for the CDR3: TGCGCCAGCAGCCCAGGACAGAATAATGAAAAACTGTTTTTT.

This clonotype was picked up many times. This chain links TRBV9 with TRBJ2-1, with D perhaps being TRBD1 or TRBD2 (6 bases each). V lost 2 bases to trimming and J lost 6 bases, with 15 bases between them. There are 15 residues in the CDR3. Germline CDR1 is SGDLS and CDR2 is YYNGEE. The DNA for the CDR3 is TGTGCCAGCAGCGTGGCGGGACAATACGCCAATGAGCAGTTCTTC. Translating it yields CASSVAGQYANEQFF.

This clonotype has at least ten counts. The chain links TRBV5-1 to TRBJ2-1, with TRBD2 matching 12 bases. The germline V gene has CDR1 SGHRS and CDR2 YFSETQ. This CDR3 is 15 amino acids long. V dropped 5 bases and J dropped 7; count of bases not matched to a gene: 7. This CDR3 reads CASRKLAGGQNEQFF. CDR3 DNA sequence: TGCGCCAGCAGGAAACTAGCGGGGGGCCAGAATGAGCAGTTCTTC.

This clonotype was counted at least ten times. The chain links TRBV5-1 to TRBJ2-7, with 7 bases aligning to TRBD1. V shed 4 bases, J shed 2 bases, and the junction held 3 bases outside the gene matches. The germline CDR1 and CDR2 sequences are SGHRS and YFSETQ. The CDR3 sequence is 13 residues long. CDR3 bases: TGCGCCAGCAGCCGGGACAGACCCTACGAGCAGTACTTC. It translates to CASSRDRPYEQYF.

This clonotype was detected many times. The V call is TRBV12-3 or TRBV12-4, the J call TRBJ1-5; D possibly corresponds to TRBD1 (6 bases). Trimming stripped 4 bases from V and 5 bases from J, with 9 bases between. The CDR3 is 13 amino acids. Here the CDR3 reads CASSSRQDQPQHF. CDR3 DNA sequence: TGTGCCAGCAGTTCCCGACAGGATCAGCCCCAGCATTTT.

This clonotype was picked up many times. The chain couples TRBV6-5 to TRBJ1-2, with TRBD1 matching 11 bases. Germline values: CDR1 MNHEY, CDR2 SVGAGI. The CDR3 runs 13 residues. J lost 7 bases, V lost 6 bases, and 4 bases had no gene match. This chain's CDR3 is CASRIGTGGGYTF. CDR3 nucleotides: TGTGCCAGCAGAATTGGGACAGGGGGTGGCTACACCTTC.

Ten or more counts support this clonotype. The CDR3 DNA reads TGTGCCAGCAGCTCCGGGGAGCTGTTTTTT. Protein sequence: CASSSGELFF. The chain uses TRBV28 and TRBJ2-2; the D is unclear. The CDR3 contains 10 residues. Germline CDR1 reads MDHEN; CDR2 reads SYDVKM. V was cut by 6 bases and J by 6 bases, with 2 bases left in between.

This clonotype was picked up many times. The chain is built from TRBV6-6 and TRBJ1-5; 9 bases align to TRBD1. The V gene end was trimmed by 5 bases and the J gene end by 5 bases; junction bases not matched to a gene: 7. Germline lookup yields CDR1 MNHNY and CDR2 SVGAGI (reference sequence). The CDR3 contains 15 residues. The CDR3: CASSLGTGWHQPQHF. For the CDR3, the DNA is TGTGCCAGCAGTCTAGGGACAGGGTGGCATCAGCCCCAGCATTTT.

This clonotype has a count of ten or more. The chain joins TRBV20-1 to TRBJ2-5; weak D call: TRBD2 (7 bases). Between the trimmed V and J ends, which lost 4 bases and 0 bases, there was a span of 30 bases. The CDR3 spans 20 residues. Germline V CDR1 and CDR2: DFQATT, SNEGSKA (reference sequence). CDR3 in DNA: TGCAGTGCTAAGCACCTTCGGGGGGCGGGGGCACCCGATCACCAAGAGACCCAGTACTTC. Residues: CSAKHLRGAGAPDHQETQYF.

This clonotype was counted at least ten times. This chain joins TRBV9 and TRBJ2-7; TRBD1 matches 9 bases. Germline values: CDR1 SGDLS, CDR2 YYNGEE. This CDR3 has 15 amino acids. V lost 0 bases and J lost 3; bases outside the gene matches: 4. The CDR3 nucleotides read TGTGCCAGCAGCGTAGGTGGGACAGGGAACTACGAGCAGTACTTC. Its protein is CASSVGGTGNYEQYF.

This clonotype was recorded many times. This chain links TRBV6-6 with TRBJ1-2; TRBD1 agrees at 11 bases. Germline CDR1 is MNHNY and CDR2 is SVGAGI (reference sequence). The CDR3 consists of 14 residues. With 4 bases clipped from V and 7 bases from J, the junction kept 5 bases outside the gene matches. CDR3 residues: CASSLDRGLGGYTF. CDR3 bases: TGTGCCAGCAGTTTGGACAGGGGGCTAGGTGGCTACACCTTC.

Many counts were recorded for this clonotype. The V and J genes are TRBV5-1 and TRBJ2-7; the D is unclear. Germline values: CDR1 SGHRS, CDR2 YFSETQ. V was pared by 6 bases and J by 7 bases, with 5 bases between. This CDR3 contains 9 residues. The CDR3 bases are TGCGCCAGCATTGGGGAGCAGTACTTC. Translating gives CASIGEQYF.

There are many counts of this clonotype. The chain joins TRBV5-1 to TRBJ1-1, with 7 bases matching TRBD1. The germline gives CDR1 SGHRS, CDR2 YFSETQ. V lost 0 bases, J lost 11 bases, and 7 bases stayed unmatched. The CDR3 runs to 13 residues. The CDR3 reads CASSLGQGGLAFF. The CDR3 nucleotides are TGCGCCAGCAGCTTGGGCCAGGGGGGATTGGCTTTCTTT.

This clonotype was detected many times. The genes are TRBV29-1 and TRBJ2-1, with 11 bases aligning to TRBD2. Germline V gene lookup returns CDR1 SQVTM and CDR2 ANQGSEA. The V gene end was trimmed by 7 bases and the J gene end by 6 bases; junction bases not matched to a gene: 8. The CDR3 consists of 14 residues. Here the CDR3 DNA reads TGCAGCGCTGGGTATGGGACTAGCGGCAATGAGCAGTTCTTC. This encodes CSAGYGTSGNEQFF.

This clonotype was detected only a few times. V is TRBV15 and J is TRBJ2-7; D may be TRBD1 or TRBD2 (5 bases each). CDR1 LNHNV and CDR2 YYDKDF come from the germline V gene (reference sequence). This CDR3 is built from 14 residues. Between the trimmed V and J ends, which lost 1 base and 6 bases, there was a span of 13 bases. The CDR3 loop reads CATSRVQGRGEQYF. CDR3 DNA: TGTGCCACCAGCAGAGTCCAGGGTCGGGGCGAGCAGTACTTC. The full variable domain, with the rest looked up from reference TRBV15 and TRBJ2-7, is DAMVIQNPRYQVTQFGKPVTLSCSQTLNHNVMYWYQQKSSQAPKLLFHYYDKDFNNEADTPDNFQSRRPNTSFCFLDIRSPGLGDTAMYLCATSRVQGRGEQYFGPGTRLTVT.

In this sample, this clonotype turned up a few times. The rearrangement joins TRBV6-6 to TRBJ2-5; 7 bases fit TRBD1. Per germline, CDR1 MNHNY and CDR2 SVGAGI (reference sequence). With 3 bases clipped from V and 5 bases from J, the junction kept 3 bases outside the gene matches. The CDR3 extends over 13 amino acids. The CDR3, as DNA: TGTGCCAGCAGTTATTCAGGGGGTGAGACCCAGTACTTC. This translates into CASSYSGGETQYF.

This clonotype was detected ten times or more. V and J are TRBV5-5 and TRBJ1-5; D uncertain. CDR1 SGHKS and CDR2 YYEKEE come from the germline V gene (reference sequence). CDR3 size: 13 residues. V dropped 0 bases and J dropped 11 bases, with 12 bases sitting between them. The CDR3 here is CASSLAQLWSQHF. CDR3 in DNA: TGTGCCAGCAGCTTGGCCCAATTATGGTCCCAGCATTTT.

Many counts were recorded for this clonotype. The chain uses TRBV6-6 and TRBJ1-3; D remains ambiguous. The CDR3 sequence is 15 residues long. CDR1 is MNHNY and CDR2 is SVGAGI in the germline V gene (reference sequence). With 7 bases removed from V and 4 bases from J, the gap between germline ends came to 17 bases. Here the CDR3 DNA reads TGTGCCAGCATGTTGGGGTCCTCGGGAGGAAACACCATATATTTT. Protein sequence: CASMLGSSGGNTIYF.